Below, 30 T cell receptor beta chains from the same sample are listed, as sequenced in a study of T cell clones after liver transplantation. TCRdb's table, derived via immunoSEQ multiplex PCR, lists solely in-frame clones and lacks some. The sample records about 85,000 clones, roughly 85% being singletons. This specimen was CD4+ T cells from blood, taken 46 months after liver transplant. The receptors here all came from a human patient who received a liver transplant. Among the T cells, some may be from the graft donor.

The chain combines TRBV28 with TRBJ1-3, with a possible D match to TRBD1 (6 bases). This CDR3 comprises 16 residues. CDR1 is MDHEN and CDR2 is SYDVKM in the germline V gene. V lost 5 bases and J 1 base, leaving 15 bases between the germline ends. Here the CDR3 reads CASSPHLGGSGNTIYF. DNA of the CDR3: TGTGCCAGCAGTCCCCATCTAGGGGGGTCTGGAAACACCATATATTTT. The whole variable domain, remainder taken from reference TRBV28 and TRBJ1-3, is DVKVTQSSRYLVKRTGEKVFLECVQDMDHENMFWYRQDPGLGLRLIYFSYDVKMKEKGDIPEGYSVSREKKERFSLILESASTNQTSMYLCASSPHLGGSGNTIYFGEGSWLTVV.

The gene calls are TRBV11-2 and TRBJ1-5, with D perhaps TRBD1 (5 bases). CDR3 length: 15 amino acids. The germline V gene encodes CDR1 SGHAT and CDR2 FQNNGV. V dropped 4 bases and J dropped 4 bases, with 14 bases sitting between them. The CDR3 coding sequence is TGTGCCAGCAGCTCCGAGGGGCGGCCAAATCAGCCCCAGCATTTT. Translating it yields CASSSEGRPNQPQHF. The full variable domain, with the rest looked up from reference TRBV11-2 and TRBJ1-5, is EAGVAQSPRYKIIEKRQSVAFWCNPISGHATLYWYQQILGQGPKLLIQFQNNGVVDDSQLPKDRFSAERLKGVDSTLKIQPAKLEDSAVYLCASSSEGRPNQPQHFGDGTRLSIL.

The chain carries TRBV19 and TRBJ1-2; D call uncertain. CDR1 is LNHDA and CDR2 is SQIVND in the germline V gene (reference sequence). Trimming removed 1 base at V and 3 bases at J, with 18 bases between. The CDR3 covers 17 residues. CDR3 region: CASSIVRGLNPHYGYTF. Here the CDR3 DNA reads TGTGCCAGTAGTATAGTGAGAGGCCTCAACCCTCACTATGGCTACACCTTC. The variable domain in full, with the rest retrieved from reference TRBV19 and TRBJ1-2, is DGGITQSPKYLFRKEGQNVTLSCEQNLNHDAMYWYRQDPGQGLRLIYYSQIVNDFQKGDIAEGYSVSREKKESFPLTVTSAQKNPTAFYLCASSIVRGLNPHYGYTFGSGTRLTVV.

V usage is TRBV5-6 and J usage is TRBJ1-2; unclear D gene. This CDR3 has 15 residues. Deletions cut 0 bases from V and 1 base from J, with 10 bases between. Germline V CDR1 and CDR2: SGHDT, YYEEEE. Written as DNA, the CDR3 is TGTGCCAGCAGCTTGGTGGACCTAAGTAACTATGGCTACACCTTC. This encodes CASSLVDLSNYGYTF.

This clone has only one observation. The J gene is TRBJ1-5, the V gene TRBV19, with D perhaps TRBD1 (6 bases). Trimming stripped 6 bases from V and 8 bases from J, with 20 bases between. The CDR3 is made up of 15 amino acids. CDR1 and CDR2 (germline): LNHDA, SQIVND (reference sequence). The CDR3 spells CASSAPGTTGEPQHF. The CDR3 bases are TGTGCCAGTAGCGCGCCCGGGACAACTGGGGAGCCCCAGCATTTT.

The chain employs TRBV6-5 and TRBJ2-1; 7 bases align to TRBD2. This CDR3 has 14 residues. Germline-derived CDR1 and CDR2 are MNHEY and SVGAGI. Trimming removed 7 bases from V and 9 bases from J; junction bases left unmatched: 12. CDR3 sequence (DNA): TGTGCCAGCAACAGTAGGACTAGGGCGTCTGAGCAGTTCTTC. Its protein is CASNSRTRASEQFF.

The chain has TRBV13 and TRBJ2-6; no clear D gene. Germline values: CDR1 PRHDT, CDR2 FYEKMQ (reference sequence). The V gene lost 5 bases and the J gene lost 2 bases, with 7 bases spanning the gap. The CDR3 spans 14 residues. The CDR3 spells CASSRFTGANVLTF. The CDR3 nucleotides read TGTGCCAGCAGCCGATTTACTGGGGCCAACGTCCTGACTTTC.

The chain recombines TRBV21-1 with TRBJ2-6; the table gives TRBD1 as D, unverified against the DNA. TRBV21-1 is termed a pseudogene. The CDR3 is 15 residues long. The CDR3 loop is CASSKDKPGANVLTF. The CDR3 nucleotides are TGTGCCAGCAGCAAAGACAAACCTGGGGCCAACGTCCTGACTTTC.

The V and J genes are TRBV19 and TRBJ1-2, with 8 bases fitting TRBD1. The germline CDR1 and CDR2 sequences are LNHDA and SQIVND (reference sequence). The CDR3 is made up of 13 amino acids. The V and J ends lost 8 bases and 7 bases, in that order; junction bases with no gene match: 9. The CDR3 region has the DNA TGTGCCAGTGGGAAGGACAGGGTTTTTGGCTACACCTTC. Translation gives CASGKDRVFGYTF. The whole variable domain, filled in from reference TRBV19 and TRBJ1-2, reads DGGITQSPKYLFRKEGQNVTLSCEQNLNHDAMYWYRQDPGQGLRLIYYSQIVNDFQKGDIAEGYSVSREKKESFPLTVTSAQKNPTAFYLCASGKDRVFGYTFGSGTRLTVV.

This clone was counted a single time. The V gene is TRBV28, the J gene TRBJ1-2; D not resolved. Deletions cut 11 bases from V and 5 bases from J, with 9 bases between. CDR3 length equals 10 residues. CDR1 and CDR2 (germline): MDHEN, SYDVKM. The DNA for the CDR3 is TGTGCCGTTAGTAGGTATGGCTACACCTTC. Protein product: CAVSRYGYTF.

In the case of this clone: One junction end does not reproduce the germline sequence, and a read error may be involved. V and J are TRBV5-5 and TRBJ2-7, with TRBD1 matching over 9 bases. The germline V gene has CDR1 SGHKS and CDR2 YYEKEE (reference sequence). The length of the CDR3 is 13 residues. The CDR3 here is CATSLGQGFEQYF. The CDR3, as DNA: TGTGCCACCAGCTTGGGACAGGGATTCGAGCAGTACTTC.

The chain has TRBV6-6 and TRBJ1-2; 7 positions agree with TRBD1. The CDR3 runs 16 residues. Germline trimming cut 2 bases from V and 4 bases from J; bases unmatched to any gene: 10. Germline CDR1 is MNHNY and CDR2 is SVGAGI (reference sequence). Written as DNA, the CDR3 is TGTGCCAGCAGTTACCCCGCGGGACAGACCTCCTATGGCTACACCTTC. It translates to CASSYPAGQTSYGYTF.

The table lists this clone with a few counts. This sequence joins TRBV5-1 and TRBJ1-1; D perhaps matches TRBD1 (5 bases). The CDR3 totals 17 residues. Trimming shortened V by 1 base and J by 4 bases, and 20 bases separated the two germline ends. Germline CDR1 is SGHRS and CDR2 is YFSETQ. DNA for the CDR3: TGCGCCAGCAGCTTGATGGGAGGGGCGGTCGGCGGCACTGAAGCTTTCTTT. Its translation: CASSLMGGAVGGTEAFF.

This chain's CDR3 is CASSLAGDYEQYF. CDR3 DNA sequence: TGTGCCAGCAGTCTAGCGGGAGACTACGAGCAGTACTTC. The chain employs TRBV28 and TRBJ2-7; TRBD2 matches 10 bases. The CDR3 has 13 residues. Germline CDR1 is MDHEN and CDR2 is SYDVKM. V lost 5 bases, J lost 3 bases, and 1 base stayed unmatched.

The chain joins TRBV7-8 to TRBJ2-3, with 7 positions matching TRBD2. The CDR3 has 15 residues. Trimming removed 6 bases from V and 0 bases from J; junction bases left unmatched: 6. The V gene's germline CDR1 is SGHVS and CDR2 FQNEAQ. The CDR3 loop is CASSTSVSSTDTQYF. In DNA, the CDR3 is TGTGCCAGCAGTACTAGCGTTTCTAGCACAGATACGCAGTATTTT.

The chain has TRBV28 and TRBJ2-1, with 9 bases fitting TRBD1. This CDR3 spans 14 amino acids. Unmatched junction bases numbered 4, after V lost 6 bases and J lost 4 bases. Germline V CDR1 and CDR2: MDHEN, SYDVKM. Here the CDR3 DNA reads TGTGCCAGCAGCTTACAGGGGGCTTACAATGAGCAGTTCTTC. Translating gives CASSLQGAYNEQFF.

The chain carries TRBV27 and TRBJ2-2; 10 bases map to TRBD1. V lost 6 bases, J lost 5 bases, and 6 bases stayed unmatched. Germline V lookup: CDR1 MNHEY, CDR2 SMNVEV (reference sequence). The CDR3 length is 15 residues. As DNA, the CDR3 is TGTGCCAGCAGGAGGGACAGGGGAACGACCGGGGAGCTGTTTTTT. Translated, it gives CASRRDRGTTGELFF.

The chain has TRBV9 and TRBJ1-1; the match to TRBD1 covers 11 bases. Germline V CDR1 and CDR2: SGDLS, YYNGEE. Trimming removed 1 base from V and 4 bases from J; junction bases left unmatched: 6. This CDR3 has 16 residues. CDR3 DNA sequence: TGTGCCAGCAGCGTACTACCGGGACAGGGGGTCACTGAAGCTTTCTTT. It codes for CASSVLPGQGVTEAFF.

The rearrangement uses TRBV28 and TRBJ1-4; TRBD1 matches 8 bases. The V gene end was trimmed by 6 bases and the J gene end by 0 bases; junction bases not matched to a gene: 3. CDR3 length equals 15 residues. The germline V gene has CDR1 MDHEN and CDR2 SYDVKM. The CDR3 region is CASSHRGSTNEKLFF. The CDR3 nucleotides read TGTGCCAGCAGCCACAGGGGGTCAACTAATGAAAAACTGTTTTTT.

The rearrangement uses TRBV28 and TRBJ1-1; maybe TRBD1 (5 bases). The CDR3 totals 16 residues. V shed 0 bases and J shed 4 bases, with 15 bases lying between them. Germline CDR1 is MDHEN and CDR2 is SYDVKM. CDR3 coding DNA: TGTGCCAGCAGTTTATGGTCAGGGAGTCTTGGCACTGAAGCTTTCTTT. Translation: CASSLWSGSLGTEAFF. The full variable domain, with the rest looked up from reference TRBV28 and TRBJ1-1, is DVKVTQSSRYLVKRTGEKVFLECVQDMDHENMFWYRQDPGLGLRLIYFSYDVKMKEKGDIPEGYSVSREKKERFSLILESASTNQTSMYLCASSLWSGSLGTEAFFGQGTRLTVV.

The rearrangement uses TRBV4-1 and TRBJ2-3; no firm D call. Germline V gives CDR1 MGHRA, CDR2 YSYEKL. The CDR3 has 12 amino acids. V lost 1 base and J 10 bases, leaving 9 bases between the germline ends. For the CDR3, the DNA is TGCGCCAGCAGCCAAGCAATAGAAGCGCAGTATTTT. Its translation: CASSQAIEAQYF.

V is TRBV28 and J is TRBJ2-7, with D perhaps TRBD2 (6 bases). Trimming stripped 3 bases from V and 0 bases from J, with 12 bases between. Germline V gene sequence: CDR1 MDHEN, CDR2 SYDVKM. This CDR3 is 15 amino acids long. DNA for the CDR3: TGTGCCAGCAGTTTTTCATCGCGGGACTCCTACGAGCAGTACTTC. Protein product: CASSFSSRDSYEQYF.

The CDR3 loop is CASSLDLEGGYNEQFF. CDR3 bases: TGTGCCAGCAGCTTAGATCTGGAGGGGGGCTACAATGAGCAGTTCTTC. This rearrangement joins TRBV11-2 to TRBJ2-1, with D tentatively TRBD1 or TRBD2 (6 bases each). The CDR3 length is 16 residues. The V end lost 0 bases, the J end lost 3 bases, and 12 bases lay between the germline ends. Germline lookup yields CDR1 SGHAT and CDR2 FQNNGV.

This clone occurred a few times. The CDR3, as DNA: TGTGCCAGCAGTGAGGGACAGGGAATCTATGGCTACACCTTC. Its translation: CASSEGQGIYGYTF. The chain is built from TRBV2 and TRBJ1-2; 9 nucleotides agree with TRBD1. The length of the CDR3 is 14 residues. V was pared by 3 bases and J by 4 bases, with 3 bases of the junction left unmatched. The germline V gene encodes CDR1 SNHLY and CDR2 FYNNEI.

This sequence joins TRBV5-4 and TRBJ2-1; TRBD1 aligns across 11 bases. The CDR3 sequence is 19 residues long. CDR1 and CDR2 (germline): SGHNT, YYREEE (reference sequence). V shed 4 bases, J shed 11 bases, and the junction held 23 bases outside the gene matches. The CDR3 DNA reads as TGTGCCAGCAGCGGACCGGGACAGGGGGAACGAGAGTCTACAATGAAGCAGTTCTTC. The encoded protein is CASSGPGQGERESTMKQFF.

This clone was picked up one time. J is TRBJ2-2 and V is TRBV11-2; 12 bases line up with TRBD2. There are 18 residues in the CDR3. Germline V gene data show CDR1 as SGHAT and CDR2 as FQNNGV. Trimming at V came to 3 bases and at J to 5 bases, leaving 10 bases not matched to a gene. The CDR3 coding sequence is TGTGCCAGCAGCTTTACCTCACTAGCGGGAGGTGGGACCGGGGAGCTGTTTTTT. Protein: CASSFTSLAGGGTGELFF. The whole variable domain, filled in from reference TRBV11-2 and TRBJ2-2, reads EAGVAQSPRYKIIEKRQSVAFWCNPISGHATLYWYQQILGQGPKLLIQFQNNGVVDDSQLPKDRFSAERLKGVDSTLKIQPAKLEDSAVYLCASSFTSLAGGGTGELFFGEGSRLTVL.

V usage is TRBV11-3 and J usage is TRBJ2-7, with D perhaps matching TRBD1 or TRBD2 (5 bases each). Trimming removed 8 bases at V and 3 bases at J, with 17 bases between. This CDR3 spans 14 amino acids. Germline V lookup: CDR1 SGHNT, CDR2 YENEEA. CDR3 protein: CASAPGTGYYEQYF. The CDR3 nucleotides read TGTGCCAGCGCACCGGGGACGGGATACTACGAGCAGTACTTC. Variable domain in full (rest from reference TRBV11-3 and TRBJ2-7): EAGVVQSPRYKIIEKKQPVAFWCNPISGHNTLYWYLQNLGQGPELLIRYENEEAVDDSQLPKDRFSAERLKGVDSTLKIQPAELGDSAVYLCASAPGTGYYEQYFGPGTRLTVT.

This chain connects TRBV7-8 to TRBJ2-3, with 9 bases that match TRBD2. The junction had 13 bases not matched to a gene; V was cut back by 5 bases and J by 7 bases. This CDR3 has 16 residues. Germline V CDR1 and CDR2: SGHVS, FQNEAQ. The CDR3, as DNA: TGTGCCAGCAGCCTAACGACTAGCGGCGGGAGACATACGCAGTATTTT. It codes for CASSLTTSGGRHTQYF.

With regard to this clone: One end of the junction does not line up with germline, which may come from a read error. The CDR3 DNA follows: TGTGCCAGCCGTTTAACGGCCTTCCAAGAGACCCAGTACTTC. This sequence encodes CASRLTAFQETQYF. The chain has TRBV27 and TRBJ2-5; D gene uncertain. The CDR3 has 14 amino acids. The V gene's germline CDR1 is MNHEY and CDR2 SMNVEV (reference sequence).

The CDR3 sequence is CATSRNINTEAFF. The CDR3 coding sequence is TGTGCCACCAGCAGAAATATTAACACTGAAGCTTTCTTT. The genes are TRBV15 and TRBJ1-1; D uncertain. The CDR3 sequence is 13 residues long. Germline V CDR1 and CDR2: LNHNV, YYDKDF (reference sequence). Trimming shortened V by 2 bases and J by 2 bases, and 6 bases separated the two germline ends.